Sequencing of this TCR beta chain was carried out in a study of blood T cells in healthy people across ages. Then a second PCR, running roughly 7 to 11 cycles, was carried out with a sample-barcoded 5' primer and a J-beta primer mix. A single record per CDR3 protein comes from TCRdb applying MiXCR to the 5' RACE reads. The sample lists hundreds of thousands of distinct CDR3 sequences, under 65% seen once, with approximately 12% in the top ten. Study observations and caveats: CMV status of donors was not determined, possibly confounding expanded clonotype changes.

Comment on this clonotype: Its antigen is unknown.

The individuals who served as donors were healthy Caucasians living in Russia, aged roughly 6 to 90. The CDR3 has 15 amino acids. In germline, CDR1 is LGHDT, CDR2 YNNKEL (reference sequence). Trimming shortened V by 1 base and J by 4 bases, and 10 bases separated the two germline ends. This clonotype was obtained from an elderly woman in good health. The chain recombines TRBV3-1 with TRBJ1-4; no definite D call. Sequencing used blood. CDR3 bases: TGTGCCAGCAGCCAAGGCAGTCCTCTTAATGAAAAACTGTTTTTT. Amino acid sequence: CASSQGSPLNEKLFF.